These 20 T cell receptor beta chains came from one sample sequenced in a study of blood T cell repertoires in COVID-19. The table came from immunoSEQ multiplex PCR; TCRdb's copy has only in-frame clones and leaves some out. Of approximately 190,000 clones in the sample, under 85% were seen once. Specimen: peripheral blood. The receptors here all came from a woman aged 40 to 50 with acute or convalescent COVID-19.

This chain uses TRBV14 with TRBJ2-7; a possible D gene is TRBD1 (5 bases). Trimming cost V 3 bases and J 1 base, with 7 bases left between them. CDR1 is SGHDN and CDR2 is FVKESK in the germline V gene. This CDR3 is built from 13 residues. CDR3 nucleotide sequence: TGTGCCAGCAGCCACTCAGGGTCCTACGAGCAGTACTTC. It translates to CASSHSGSYEQYF.

The DNA for the CDR3 is TGTGCCAGCAGGAAATCCCAGGGTCACACTGAAGCTTTCTTT. This gives the protein CASRKSQGHTEAFF. The chain employs TRBV28 and TRBJ1-1; maybe TRBD1 (5 bases). This CDR3 has 14 residues. The V gene lost 6 bases and the J gene lost 3 bases, with 14 bases spanning the gap. Per the germline V gene, CDR1 is MDHEN and CDR2 is SYDVKM.

The DNA of the CDR3 is TGCGCCAGCAGCTTTTTTAGGACAGGTCCCCCTTTTTACAATGAGCAGTTCTTC. Translated: CASSFFRTGPPFYNEQFF. The chain is built from TRBV5-1 and TRBJ2-1; 7 nucleotides line up with TRBD1. With 2 bases clipped from V and 4 bases from J, the junction kept 15 bases outside the gene matches. From germline, CDR1 is SGHRS and CDR2 YFSETQ. The CDR3 is made up of 18 amino acids.

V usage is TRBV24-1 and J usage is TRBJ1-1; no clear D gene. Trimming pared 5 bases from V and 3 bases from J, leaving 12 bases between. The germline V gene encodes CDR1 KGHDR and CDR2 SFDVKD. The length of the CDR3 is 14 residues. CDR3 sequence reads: CATSASWRDTEAFF. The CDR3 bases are TGTGCCACCAGTGCCTCGTGGAGGGACACTGAAGCTTTCTTT.

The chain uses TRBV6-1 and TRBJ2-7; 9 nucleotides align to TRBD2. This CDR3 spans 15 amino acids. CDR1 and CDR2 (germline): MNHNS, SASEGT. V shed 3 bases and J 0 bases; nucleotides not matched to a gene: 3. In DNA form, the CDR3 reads TGTGCCAGCAGTGATGGGACTAGCCTCTCCTACGAGCAGTACTTC. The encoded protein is CASSDGTSLSYEQYF.

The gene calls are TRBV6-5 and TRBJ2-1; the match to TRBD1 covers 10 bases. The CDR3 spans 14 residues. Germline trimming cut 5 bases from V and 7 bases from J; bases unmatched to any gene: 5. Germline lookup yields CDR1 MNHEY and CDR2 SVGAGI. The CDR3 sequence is CASSRQGARNEQFF. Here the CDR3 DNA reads TGTGCCAGCAGTCGACAGGGGGCGAGGAATGAGCAGTTCTTC.

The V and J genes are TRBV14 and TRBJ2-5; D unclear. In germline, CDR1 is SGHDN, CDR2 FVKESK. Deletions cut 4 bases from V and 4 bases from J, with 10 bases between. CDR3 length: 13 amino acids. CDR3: CASSLAGGETQYF. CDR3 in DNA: TGTGCCAGCAGCCTGGCCGGCGGAGAGACCCAGTACTTC.

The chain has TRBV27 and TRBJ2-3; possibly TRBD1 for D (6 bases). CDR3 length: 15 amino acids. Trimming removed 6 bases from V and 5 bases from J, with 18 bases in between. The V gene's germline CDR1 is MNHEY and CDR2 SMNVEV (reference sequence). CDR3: CASRQADSHLDTQYF. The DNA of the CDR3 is TGTGCCAGCAGGCAAGCGGACAGCCACCTAGATACGCAGTATTTT.

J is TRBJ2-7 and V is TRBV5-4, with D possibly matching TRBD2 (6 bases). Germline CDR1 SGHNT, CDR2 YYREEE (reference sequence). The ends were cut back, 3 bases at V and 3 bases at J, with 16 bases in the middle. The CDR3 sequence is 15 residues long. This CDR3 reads CASSWDGLTSYEQYF. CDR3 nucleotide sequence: TGTGCCAGCAGCTGGGACGGACTAACGAGCTACGAGCAGTACTTC.

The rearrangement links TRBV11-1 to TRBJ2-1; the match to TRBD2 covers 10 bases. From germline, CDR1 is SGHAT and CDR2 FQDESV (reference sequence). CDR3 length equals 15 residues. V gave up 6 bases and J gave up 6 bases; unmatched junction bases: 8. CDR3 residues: CASRPPSGGGNEQFF. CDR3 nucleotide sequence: TGTGCCAGCAGGCCCCCCAGCGGGGGGGGCAATGAGCAGTTCTTC.

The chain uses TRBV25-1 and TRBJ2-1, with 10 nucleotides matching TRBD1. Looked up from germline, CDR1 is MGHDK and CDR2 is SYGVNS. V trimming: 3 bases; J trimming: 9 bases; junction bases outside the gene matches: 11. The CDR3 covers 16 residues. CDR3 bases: TGTGCCAGCAGTGACCAGGGACAGGGGCGGTTCATTGAGCAGTTCTTC. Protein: CASSDQGQGRFIEQFF.

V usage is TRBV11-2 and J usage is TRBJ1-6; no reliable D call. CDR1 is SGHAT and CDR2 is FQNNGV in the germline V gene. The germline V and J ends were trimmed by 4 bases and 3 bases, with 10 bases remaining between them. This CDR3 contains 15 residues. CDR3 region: CASSSTAIYNSPLHF. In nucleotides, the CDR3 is TGTGCCAGCAGCTCTACCGCCATCTATAATTCACCCCTCCACTTT.

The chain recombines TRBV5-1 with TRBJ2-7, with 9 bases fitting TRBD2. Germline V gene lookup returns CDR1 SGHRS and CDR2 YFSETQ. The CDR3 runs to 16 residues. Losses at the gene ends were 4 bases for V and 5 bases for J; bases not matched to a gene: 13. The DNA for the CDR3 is TGCGCCAGCAGCCGCGCGGGACTAGCCTTCCCCCACGAGCAGTACTTC. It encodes CASSRAGLAFPHEQYF.

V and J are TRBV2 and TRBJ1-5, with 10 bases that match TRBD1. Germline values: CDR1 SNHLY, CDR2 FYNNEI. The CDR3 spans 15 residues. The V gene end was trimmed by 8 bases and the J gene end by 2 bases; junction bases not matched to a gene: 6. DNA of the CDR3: TGTGCCAGCGGTGGGGACAGGGGCGGCAATCAGCCCCAGCATTTT. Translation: CASGGDRGGNQPQHF.

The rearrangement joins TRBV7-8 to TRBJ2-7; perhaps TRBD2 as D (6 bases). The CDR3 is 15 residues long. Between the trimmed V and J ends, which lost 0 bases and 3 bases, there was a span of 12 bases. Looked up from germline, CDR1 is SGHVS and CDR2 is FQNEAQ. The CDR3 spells CASSLALARIYEQYF. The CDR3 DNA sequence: TGTGCCAGCAGCTTAGCGCTAGCGAGAATCTACGAGCAGTACTTC.

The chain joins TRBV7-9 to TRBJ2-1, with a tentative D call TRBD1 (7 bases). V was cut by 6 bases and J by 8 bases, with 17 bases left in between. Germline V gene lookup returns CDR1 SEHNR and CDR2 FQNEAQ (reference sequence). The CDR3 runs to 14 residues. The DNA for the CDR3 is TGTGCCAGCAGTCCCACCGGAGGGGGCTATGAGCAGTTCTTC. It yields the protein CASSPTGGGYEQFF.

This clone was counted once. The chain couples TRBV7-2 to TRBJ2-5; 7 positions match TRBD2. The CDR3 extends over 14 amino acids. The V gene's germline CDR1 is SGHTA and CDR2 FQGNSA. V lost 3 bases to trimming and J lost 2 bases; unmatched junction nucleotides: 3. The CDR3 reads CASSFAGAQETQYF. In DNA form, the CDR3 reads TGTGCCAGCAGCTTTGCGGGAGCACAAGAGACCCAGTACTTC.

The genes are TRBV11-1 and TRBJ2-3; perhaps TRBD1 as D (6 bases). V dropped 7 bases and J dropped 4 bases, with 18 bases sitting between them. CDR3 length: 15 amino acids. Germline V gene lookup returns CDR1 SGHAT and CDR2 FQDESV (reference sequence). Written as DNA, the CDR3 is TGTGCCAGCACCCCGACAGGTACCTCGGCAGATACGCAGTATTTT. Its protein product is CASTPTGTSADTQYF.

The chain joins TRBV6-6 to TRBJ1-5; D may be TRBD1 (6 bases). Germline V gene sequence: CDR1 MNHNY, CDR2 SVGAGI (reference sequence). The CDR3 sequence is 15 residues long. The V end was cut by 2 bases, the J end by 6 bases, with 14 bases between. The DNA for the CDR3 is TGTGCCAGCAGTTACGCCGGGACATCAGGTCAGCCCCAGCATTTT. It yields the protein CASSYAGTSGQPQHF.

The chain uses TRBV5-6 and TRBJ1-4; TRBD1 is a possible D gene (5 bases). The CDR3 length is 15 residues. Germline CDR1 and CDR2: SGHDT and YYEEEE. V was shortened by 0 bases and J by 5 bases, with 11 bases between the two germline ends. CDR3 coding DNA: TGTGCCAGCAGCTTGGGGGGCCTGGGGAATGAAAAACTGTTTTTT. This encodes CASSLGGLGNEKLFF.